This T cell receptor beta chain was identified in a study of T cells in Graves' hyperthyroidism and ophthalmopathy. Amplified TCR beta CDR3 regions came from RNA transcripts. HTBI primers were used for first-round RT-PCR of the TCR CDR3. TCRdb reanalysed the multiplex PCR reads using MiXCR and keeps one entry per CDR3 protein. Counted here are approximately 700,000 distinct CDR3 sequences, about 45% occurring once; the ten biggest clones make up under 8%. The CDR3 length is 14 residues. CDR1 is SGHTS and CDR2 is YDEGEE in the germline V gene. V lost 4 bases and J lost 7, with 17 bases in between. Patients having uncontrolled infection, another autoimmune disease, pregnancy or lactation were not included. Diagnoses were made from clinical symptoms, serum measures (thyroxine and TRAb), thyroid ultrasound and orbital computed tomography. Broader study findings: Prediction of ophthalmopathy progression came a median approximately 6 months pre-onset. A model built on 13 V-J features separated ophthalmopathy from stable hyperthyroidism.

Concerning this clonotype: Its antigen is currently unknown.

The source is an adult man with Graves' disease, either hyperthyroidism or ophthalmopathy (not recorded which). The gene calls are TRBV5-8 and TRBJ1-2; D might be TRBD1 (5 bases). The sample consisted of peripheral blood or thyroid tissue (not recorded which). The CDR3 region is CASSRREGAVGYTF. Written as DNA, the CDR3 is TGTGCCAGCAGCCGCCGTGAAGGGGCAGTTGGCTACACCTTC.